These 17 T cell receptor beta chains were all obtained from the same sample, sequenced in a study of Graves' ophthalmopathy and Graves' hyperthyroidism. TCR beta CDR3 regions were amplified from RNA transcripts. Investigators did first-round RT-PCR with HTBI primers, then second-round multiplex PCR. TCRdb recomputed calls from the multiplex PCR reads with MiXCR, one row per CDR3 protein. The table has 300,000 to 400,000 distinct CDR3 sequences, about 17% seen once. Source material: peripheral blood. The receptors here all came from an adult man with Graves' ophthalmopathy.

This clonotype was found many times. This chain links TRBV25-1 with TRBJ2-5, with D perhaps given as TRBD1 or TRBD2 (5 bases each). V gave up 7 bases and J gave up 5 bases, with 14 bases separating them. The germline V gene has CDR1 MGHDK and CDR2 SYGVNS. The CDR3 loop spans 13 amino acids. The CDR3 DNA is TGTGCCAGCACTGTGTGGGGGTTGGAGACCCAGTACTTC. Amino acid sequence: CASTVWGLETQYF.

This clonotype occurred many times. This chain links TRBV29-1 with TRBJ2-2, with D maybe TRBD2 (7 bases). Germline V lookup: CDR1 SQVTM, CDR2 ANQGSEA. This CDR3 contains 13 residues. CDR3 coding DNA: TGCAGTGGGAGGGGGACGTACACCGGGGAGCTGTTTTTT. It specifies CSGRGTYTGELFF.

The chain employs TRBV6-1 and TRBJ1-1; D ambiguous. Per the germline V gene, CDR1 is MNHNS and CDR2 is SASEGT. The CDR3 is 13 amino acids. V lost 7 bases and J 5 bases, leaving 14 bases between the germline ends. The CDR3 DNA reads TGTGCCAGCACCCCACCCGGAAGGACTGAAGCTTTCTTT. Protein: CASTPPGRTEAFF.

Comment on this clonotype: At one end, the junction sequence differs from germline, possibly due to a read error. This chain joins TRBV7-8 and TRBJ2-7; 8 bases align to TRBD1. The CDR3 sequence is 15 residues long. Germline CDR1 is SGHVS and CDR2 is FQNEAQ. The CDR3 is CVSSPPGQASYEQYF. CDR3 nucleotides: TGTGTCAGCAGCCCACCGGGACAGGCATCCTACGAGCAGTACTTC. The full variable domain, in which reference TRBV7-8 and TRBJ2-7 provide the parts outside the CDR3, is GAGVSQSPRYKVAKRGQDVALRCDPISGHVSLFWYQQALGQGPEFLTYFQNEAQLDKSGLPSDRFFAERPEGSVSTLKIQRTQQEDSAVYLCVSSPPGQASYEQYFGPGTRLTVT.

This clonotype has at least ten counts. This chain links TRBV11-1 with TRBJ1-2; 11 nucleotides align to TRBD1. Germline lookup yields CDR1 SGHAT and CDR2 FQDESV (reference sequence). The CDR3 loop spans 16 amino acids. J lost 6 bases, V lost 5 bases, and 11 bases had no gene match. CDR3 amino acids: CASSLSIGTGGHGYTF. The CDR3 DNA sequence: TGTGCCAGCAGCCTGTCGATAGGGACAGGGGGACATGGCTACACCTTC.

In its sample, this clonotype was seen many times. The J gene is TRBJ2-5, the V gene TRBV5-1, with 7 bases aligning to TRBD2. The CDR3 covers 14 residues. Looked up from germline, CDR1 is SGHRS and CDR2 is YFSETQ. With 4 bases clipped from V and 5 bases from J, the junction kept 8 bases outside the gene matches. CDR3 DNA: TGCGCCAGCAGCCCTACTAGCGTGAGGGAGACCCAGTACTTC. Amino acids: CASSPTSVRETQYF.

For this clonotype: A much larger clone is a single base away; this may be a read error. This chain joins TRBV19 and TRBJ1-2; D unresolved. Germline V lookup: CDR1 LNHDA, CDR2 SQIVND (reference sequence). This CDR3 is built from 15 residues. CDR3 in DNA: TGTGCCAGCCGGAGGGAGTCCGGAACCCTCTATGGCGACACCTTC. As protein: CASRRESGTLYGDTF.

This clonotype was counted at least ten times. The rearrangement uses TRBV7-9 and TRBJ1-1; no clear D. Germline V gene lookup returns CDR1 SEHNR and CDR2 FQNEAQ (reference sequence). The CDR3 sequence is 15 residues long. V was clipped by 2 bases and J by 2 bases, with 12 bases between them. This CDR3 reads CASSLSGRGNTEAFF. CDR3 nucleotide sequence: TGTGCCAGCAGCTTAAGCGGGAGAGGAAACACTGAAGCTTTCTTT.

Many counts were recorded for this clonotype. The rearrangement links TRBV30 to TRBJ1-5; D is unclear. The CDR3 loop spans 12 amino acids. Trimming pared 3 bases from V and 3 bases from J, leaving 6 bases between. Germline V gives CDR1 GTSNPN, CDR2 SVGIG (reference sequence). In DNA form, the CDR3 reads TGTGCCTGGAGAGCTGACAATCAGCCCCAGCATTTT. This sequence encodes CAWRADNQPQHF.

The CDR3 spells CASRTVTLSGANVLTF. CDR3 nucleotides: TGTGCCAGCAGAACGGTGACCCTCTCTGGGGCCAACGTCCTGACTTTC. J is TRBJ2-6 and V is TRBV6-2 or TRBV6-3; D gene unclear. This CDR3 contains 16 residues. V gave up 6 bases and J gave up 0 bases, with 12 bases separating them. Germline CDR1 and CDR2: MNHEY and SVGEGT.

This clonotype was detected many times. The V call is TRBV11-2, the J call TRBJ2-7; 7 nucleotides match TRBD1. CDR1 and CDR2 from the germline V gene are SGHAT and FQNNGV. The CDR3 covers 14 residues. J was trimmed by 6 bases and V by 1 base; bases with no gene match: 6. The DNA for the CDR3 is TGTGCCAGCAGCTTAGCCCGACAGGGTTTCGAGCAGTACTTC. This translates into CASSLARQGFEQYF.

This clonotype showed up many times. The rearrangement uses TRBV6-5 and TRBJ1-1, with D perhaps TRBD1 (5 bases). V was shortened by 10 bases and J by 5 bases, with 20 bases between the two germline ends. The CDR3 consists of 14 residues. Per germline, CDR1 MNHEY and CDR2 SVGAGI. The CDR3 sequence: CATSPLRGATEAFF. The CDR3 DNA reads as TGTGCCACGTCACCTTTAAGGGGCGCGACTGAAGCTTTCTTT.

The V gene is TRBV6-2 or TRBV6-3, the J gene TRBJ2-7; the D is unclear. The V end lost 4 bases, the J end lost 0 bases, and 19 bases lay between the germline ends. Germline CDR1 and CDR2: MNHEY and SVGEGT. The CDR3 extends over 17 amino acids. CDR3 amino acids: CASSFPSDPNSSYEQYF. In nucleotides, the CDR3 is TGTGCCAGCAGTTTTCCGTCCGATCCGAACAGCTCCTACGAGCAGTACTTC.

The table lists this clonotype with many counts. The chain carries TRBV6-1 and TRBJ2-2, with 10 bases matching TRBD2. V shed 7 bases, J shed 7 bases, and the junction held 9 bases outside the gene matches. Germline V lookup: CDR1 MNHNS, CDR2 SASEGT. This CDR3 contains 15 residues. The CDR3 DNA sequence: TGTGCCAGCATCGGGCTAGCGGGAGTTGGCGGGGAGCTGTTTTTT. Protein sequence: CASIGLAGVGGELFF.

This clonotype was seen ten or more times. The CDR3 nucleotides read TGTGCCAGCAGCCACGGCACAGGGCGGTTAACTGGCTACACCTTC. Protein sequence: CASSHGTGRLTGYTF. The gene calls are TRBV3-1 and TRBJ1-2, with a possible D match to TRBD1 (6 bases). With 3 bases removed from V and 7 bases from J, the gap between germline ends came to 18 bases. The CDR3 has 15 amino acids. The V gene's germline CDR1 is LGHDT and CDR2 YNNKEL (reference sequence).

This clonotype has ten or more counts. J is TRBJ2-7 and V is TRBV28; 7 bases agree with TRBD1. The trim removed 3 bases at V and 0 bases at J, leaving 11 bases unmatched. The CDR3 is made up of 17 amino acids. The germline CDR1 and CDR2 sequences are MDHEN and SYDVKM. CDR3: CASSFRFVRGTSYEQYF. CDR3 in DNA: TGTGCCAGCAGTTTTAGGTTCGTCAGGGGGACCTCCTACGAGCAGTACTTC.

This clonotype was observed many times. This sequence joins TRBV6-5 and TRBJ2-7, with 7 bases aligning to TRBD2. CDR1 and CDR2 (germline): MNHEY, SVGAGI. J lost 3 bases, V lost 8 bases, and 7 bases had no gene match. This CDR3 contains 13 residues. CDR3 nucleotides: TGTGCCAGCGCCGGGACTACCCACTACGAGCAGTACTTC. Protein: CASAGTTHYEQYF.